Below, 24 T cell receptor beta chains from the same sample are listed, as sequenced in a study of T cell responses to AZD1222 COVID-19 vaccine. Produced via immunoSEQ multiplex PCR; TCRdb's table is partial and in-frame only. The sample yields approximately 180,000 clones, around 89% seen once. The sequencing used peripheral blood, collected 28 days after the second dose of the MenACWY control vaccine. The receptor set was obtained from an adult who received the MenACWY meningococcal vaccine as a control.

The chain couples TRBV5-4 to TRBJ2-7; 8 bases fit TRBD1. Per germline, CDR1 SGHNT and CDR2 YYREEE (reference sequence). The V segment lost 6 bases and the J segment 2 bases; nucleotides outside the gene matches: 4. The CDR3 loop spans 13 amino acids. The CDR3 is CASTRQGPYEQYF. The CDR3 DNA follows: TGTGCCAGCACCCGACAGGGGCCCTACGAGCAGTACTTC.

The chain combines TRBV9 with TRBJ1-2; D gene ambiguous. With 0 bases removed from V and 3 bases from J, the gap between germline ends came to 9 bases. This CDR3 is 14 amino acids long. The V gene's germline CDR1 is SGDLS and CDR2 YYNGEE. DNA of the CDR3: TGTGCCAGCAGCGTAGCTCTCAGCTACTATGGCTACACCTTC. This gives the protein CASSVALSYYGYTF.

The chain uses TRBV10-3 and TRBJ1-2, with D uncertain. The CDR3 is made up of 13 amino acids. Per the germline V gene, CDR1 is ENHRY and CDR2 is SYGVKD. The germline V and J ends were trimmed by 10 bases and 5 bases, with 17 bases remaining between them. CDR3 DNA: TGTGCCAGCAAGGCCGAATACGAATATGGCTACACCTTC. Its translation is CASKAEYEYGYTF.

The chain combines TRBV19 with TRBJ1-2, with D tentatively TRBD1 (6 bases). Germline CDR1 reads LNHDA; CDR2 reads SQIVND (reference sequence). V was cut by 4 bases and J by 4 bases, with 13 bases left in between. The CDR3 spans 14 residues. This chain's CDR3 is CASSTGTDSYGYTF. The DNA of the CDR3 is TGTGCCAGTAGTACTGGGACGGACAGCTATGGCTACACCTTC.

This clone has a single count. The rearrangement links TRBV28 to TRBJ2-7; D might be TRBD2 (5 bases). Trimming took off 4 bases at V and 5 bases at J, with 9 bases between the two ends. The CDR3 consists of 12 residues. Germline V gives CDR1 MDHEN, CDR2 SYDVKM. The DNA for the CDR3 is TGTGCCAGCAGTTCGGGGTTCAACGAGCAGTACTTC. Translation: CASSSGFNEQYF.

The V and J genes are TRBV18 and TRBJ2-2; no reliable D call. V was cut by 2 bases and J by 3 bases, with 10 bases left in between. CDR1 KGHSH and CDR2 LQKENI come from the germline V gene. This CDR3 is 15 amino acids long. The CDR3 spells CASSPSGVYTGELFF. The CDR3 nucleotides read TGTGCCAGCTCACCATCTGGGGTGTACACCGGGGAGCTGTTTTTT.

V is TRBV19 and J is TRBJ1-1; possible D gene TRBD1, 6 bases. Germline V gene sequence: CDR1 LNHDA, CDR2 SQIVND (reference sequence). V lost 4 bases, J lost 6 bases, and 18 bases lay in between. The CDR3 has 15 amino acids. In nucleotides, the CDR3 is TGTGCCAGTAGTAAAACTAATCAGGGGAGGCCTGAAGCTTTCTTT. Its translation is CASSKTNQGRPEAFF.

This chain uses TRBV28 with TRBJ1-2; unclear D gene. This CDR3 is 13 amino acids long. V was cut by 7 bases and J by 8 bases, with 17 bases left in between. Germline assignment: CDR1 MDHEN and CDR2 SYDVKM. CDR3 loop: CASIGVYSLGYTF. In nucleotides, the CDR3 is TGTGCCAGCATTGGGGTATATTCCCTCGGCTACACCTTC.

The chain joins TRBV24-1 to TRBJ2-1; TRBD2 matches at 9 bases. The CDR3 covers 15 residues. The V gene's germline CDR1 is KGHDR and CDR2 SFDVKD. J lost 9 bases, V lost 4 bases, and 9 bases had no gene match. This chain's CDR3 is CATSDPRTSEVEQFF. CDR3 in DNA: TGTGCCACCAGTGACCCCCGGACTAGCGAGGTTGAGCAGTTCTTC.

The V gene is TRBV6-1, the J gene TRBJ2-7; possibly TRBD1 for D (5 bases). Looked up from germline, CDR1 is MNHNS and CDR2 is SASEGT. Trimming took off 2 bases at V and 0 bases at J, with 8 bases between the two ends. The CDR3 runs 14 residues. CDR3 nucleotides: TGTGCCAGCAGTGAACAGACAGACTCCTACGAGCAGTACTTC. Translation: CASSEQTDSYEQYF.

CDR3 DNA: TGTGCCAGCAGTGAAGCTCAGGGGCCAACCTACGAGCAGTACTTC. Translating gives CASSEAQGPTYEQYF. The rearrangement links TRBV6-1 to TRBJ2-7, with D maybe TRBD1 (6 bases). CDR3 length equals 15 residues. Trimming stripped 0 bases from V and 2 bases from J, with 11 bases between. The germline CDR1 and CDR2 sequences are MNHNS and SASEGT.

This chain links TRBV28 with TRBJ2-2, with D perhaps TRBD1 (7 bases). Trimming pared 7 bases from V and 3 bases from J, leaving 12 bases between. The CDR3 length is 14 residues. Germline CDR1 MDHEN, CDR2 SYDVKM. This CDR3 reads CASTAGQYTGELFF. The CDR3 DNA reads TGTGCCAGCACCGCGGGACAGTACACCGGGGAGCTGTTTTTT.

The chain joins TRBV3-1 (or the pseudogene TRBV3-2) to TRBJ1-1; D remains unclear. V was pared by 4 bases and J by 2 bases, with 23 bases between. CDR3 size: 18 residues. The germline gives CDR1 LGHDT, CDR2 YNNKEL (reference sequence). This CDR3 is CASSLLPAAINSNTEAFF. CDR3 nucleotide sequence: TGTGCCAGCAGCCTACTCCCGGCTGCCATAAATTCAAACACTGAAGCTTTCTTT.

The chain uses TRBV9 and TRBJ2-1; D might be TRBD2 (6 bases). This CDR3 is built from 16 residues. V lost 0 bases, J lost 4 bases, and 14 bases lay in between. Germline CDR1 and CDR2: SGDLS and YYNGEE. CDR3 sequence (DNA): TGTGCCAGCAGCGTAGGGGCAGCGGGTAATTACAATGAGCAGTTCTTC. Residues: CASSVGAAGNYNEQFF.

This sequence joins TRBV2 and TRBJ1-2; D is uncertain. The CDR3 sequence is 15 residues long. Germline CDR1 and CDR2: SNHLY and FYNNEI. V was cut by 6 bases and J by 1 base, with 15 bases left in between. CDR3 in DNA: TGTGCCAGCAGCCCTACACCCGCCTTTAACTATGGCTACACCTTC. Protein sequence: CASSPTPAFNYGYTF. Complete variable domain (other parts from reference TRBV2 and TRBJ1-2): EPEVTQTPSHQVTQMGQEVILRCVPISNHLYFYWYRQILGQKVEFLVSFYNNEISEKSEIFDDQFSVERPDGSNFTLKIRSTKLEDSAMYFCASSPTPAFNYGYTFGSGTRLTVV.

The rearrangement links TRBV5-1 to TRBJ2-3; 7 nucleotides match TRBD2. V was clipped by 3 bases and J by 2 bases; unmatched bases: 6. From germline, CDR1 is SGHRS and CDR2 YFSETQ. This CDR3 spans 15 amino acids. The CDR3 DNA reads TGCGCCAGCAGCTGGGAGGGCAGGGCCACAGATACGCAGTATTTT. This gives the protein CASSWEGRATDTQYF.

This chain uses TRBV27 with TRBJ1-2, with TRBD1 as a possible D gene (5 bases). This CDR3 contains 13 residues. Trimming left V 6 bases short and J 6 bases short, with 14 bases between. Germline V gene data show CDR1 as MNHEY and CDR2 as SMNVEV (reference sequence). The CDR3 loop is CASSHLGGDGYTF. For the CDR3, the DNA is TGTGCCAGCAGCCATTTGGGGGGAGATGGCTACACCTTC.

The chain is built from TRBV7-9 and TRBJ2-7, with D maybe TRBD2 (6 bases). There are 13 residues in the CDR3. V was pared by 1 base and J by 7 bases, with 11 bases between. CDR1 and CDR2 from the germline V gene are SEHNR and FQNEAQ (reference sequence). The CDR3 region is CASSLVTSREQYF. The CDR3 DNA sequence: TGTGCCAGCAGCTTAGTAACTAGCAGGGAGCAGTACTTC. The variable domain in full, with the rest retrieved from reference TRBV7-9 and TRBJ2-7, is DTGVSQNPRHKITKRGQNVTFRCDPISEHNRLYWYRQTLGQGPEFLTYFQNEAQLEKSRLLSDRFSAERPKGSFSTLEIQRTEQGDSAMYLCASSLVTSREQYFGPGTRLTVT.

V and J are TRBV6-5 and TRBJ2-7; D is possibly TRBD1 (6 bases). Germline CDR1 and CDR2: MNHEY and SVGAGI. CDR3 length: 14 amino acids. Trimming removed 4 bases from V and 5 bases from J, with 15 bases in between. The CDR3 bases are TGTGCCAGCAGTTTGCTCAGGGGCGAGGACGAGCAGTACTTC. This codes for CASSLLRGEDEQYF.

The chain carries TRBV7-2 and TRBJ2-7; 7 nucleotides align to TRBD2. The CDR3 spans 15 residues. CDR1 is SGHTA, CDR2 FQGNSA, per germline. Trimming took 3 bases from V and 5 from J; bases not matched to a gene: 10. CDR3 amino acids: CASSFPTAGRNEQYF. Written as DNA, the CDR3 is TGTGCCAGCAGCTTCCCGACAGCGGGAAGGAACGAGCAGTACTTC.

The chain employs TRBV30 and TRBJ1-6; D gene uncertain. Trimming took off 1 base at V and 8 bases at J, with 9 bases between the two ends. Germline lookup yields CDR1 GTSNPN and CDR2 SVGIG (reference sequence). CDR3 length equals 13 residues. The DNA of the CDR3 is TGTGCCTGGAGTGGGGCCACGGATTCACCCCTCCACTTT. It encodes CAWSGATDSPLHF.

In this sample, this clone turned up a few times. The V gene is TRBV5-4, the J gene TRBJ1-3, with 7 bases identical to TRBD1. Germline CDR1 SGHNT, CDR2 YYREEE (reference sequence). V lost 4 bases, J lost 7 bases, and 11 bases stayed unmatched. The CDR3 runs 15 residues. The CDR3 bases are TGTGCCAGCAGCATTGACAGGGCCAGGGGGAACACCATATATTTT. Protein product: CASSIDRARGNTIYF.

J is TRBJ2-7 and V is TRBV6-5, with 8 bases matching TRBD2. Germline V gene data show CDR1 as MNHEY and CDR2 as SVGAGI. The length of the CDR3 is 15 residues. The junction had 9 bases not matched to a gene; V was cut back by 2 bases and J by 6 bases. The CDR3 sequence is CASSYGPAGDIEQYF. The CDR3 nucleotides are TGTGCCAGCAGTTACGGTCCAGCGGGAGATATCGAGCAGTACTTC.

This clone was observed a few times. The genes are TRBV7-9 and TRBJ2-7, with D uncertain. Between the trimmed V and J ends, which lost 0 bases and 2 bases, there was a span of 8 bases. Per germline, CDR1 SEHNR and CDR2 FQNEAQ (reference sequence). The length of the CDR3 is 14 residues. The DNA of the CDR3 is TGTGCCAGCAGCTTAGCGCTAGAGCCCTACGAGCAGTACTTC. Translated: CASSLALEPYEQYF.